This T cell receptor (beta chain) was identified during a study of OX40 agonist ivuxolimab in advanced cancers. Study at large: Ivuxolimab, an antibody that agonizes OX40 (CD134), was administered to the patients. Study outcomes and limitations: No antigen was identified for the clonally expanded peripheral T cells. Clonal expansion by week 6 occurred in CD4+ and CD8+ blood T cells (at 0.1 to 3.0 mg/kg).

As to this clone: Its cognate antigen is unknown.

Unmatched junction bases numbered 11, after V lost 3 bases and J lost 7 bases. Germline CDR1 and CDR2: SGDLS and YYNGEE. This CDR3 comprises 15 residues. Produced via immunoSEQ multiplex PCR; TCRdb's table is partial and in-frame only. The sample contains about 70,000 clones, approximately 78% of which appear only once. This rearrangement joins TRBV9 to TRBJ2-3; the match to TRBD2 covers 7 bases. This sequence was found in an adult with an advanced solid tumor such as melanoma, head and neck, liver or kidney cancer. Here the sequenced sample was CD4+ or CD8+ T cells sorted from blood, taken in a trial of the OX40 agonist ivuxolimab. DNA of the CDR3: TGTGCCAGCAGCGCTCATAGCGGGCTGAGTTATACGCAGTATTTT. Translation gives CASSAHSGLSYTQYF.